The T cell receptor (beta chain) described here comes from a study of shared clonotypes between healthy human individuals (dated by TCRdb to 2019 to 2021). Regarding the complete study: The cohort included a few men and two women between 18 and 49 years of age. To increase sequencing depth and limit assay-specific biases, different laboratories used diverse techniques to prepare libraries and sequence TCR repertoires. Per donor, three plates each were used for CD4 naive and CD4 memory, two for CD8 naive, and one for CD8 memory. To estimate repertoire size and how much clonotype sharing occurs between individuals, the study deeply sequenced the blood TCR repertoires of roughly 5 healthy adults. Leukapheresis yielded between about 0.94 and 9.5 billion PBMCs per donor. Points the paper makes about the study in general: Rarefaction of sorted-subset datasets indicated incomplete sequencing despite the large sequencing depth. Estimated clonotype richness was generally larger for naive than for memory subsets. Roughly 5% of naive CD4, 3.5% of naive CD8, about 2.5% of memory CD4, and 0.35% to 0.5% of memory CD8 clonotypes were shared across a few donors. Clonotypes shared by all four sorted-subset donors showed higher generation probabilities than non-shared clonotypes. Pairwise subsampling led to the expectation that sequencing depth would affect the degree of clonotype sharing among donors. Sampling was restricted to blood, and TCR repertoires in tissues likely differ from the TCR repertoires found in blood. Because the study included only a small number of donors, the genetic and exposure-history diversity represented was limited.

Concerning this clone: Its antigen is unknown. Per-nucleotide qualities are absent, and no much larger clonotype sits a single base away. Other DNA sequences of this sample code for an identical CDR3.

The germline V gene specifies SGDLS as CDR1 and YYNGEE as CDR2. Trimming removed 0 bases from V and 1 base from J, leaving 10 bases between the germline ends. The CDR3 holds 15 amino acids from the cysteine to the phenylalanine. Solely the CDR3 DNA is kept, with 45 bases framed from the first base. Donors were healthy HIV-negative adults with no recently reported acute infections or vaccinations. Only Caucasian adults living in Nashville, Tennessee, USA were represented among the donors. CD4+ T cells were enriched by magnetic negative selection; naive cells were then positively selected on CD45RA, and the negative fraction formed the memory subset. After blood collection by leukapheresis, PBMCs were isolated using Ficoll-Histopaque density gradient centrifugation and then cryopreserved in the vapor phase of liquid nitrogen. Analytical flow cytometry was used to check the purity and quantity of every magnetically sorted T cell population. Genomic DNA was isolated from every sorted fraction and measured by UV absorbance on a Nanodrop 2000c.

Using the deep immunoSEQ assay, TCR CDR3 regions were amplified from genomic DNA by multiplex PCR. For each cell subset, the extracted genomic DNA was distributed evenly across all wells of several immunoSEQ 96-well plates, and each plate served as one replicate. For sorted subsets, each replicate PCR was loaded with roughly 0.2 ug genomic DNA, equivalent to about 30,000 T cell genomes. Purified libraries were measured with a Qubit 3.0 fluorometer, size-checked on a Bioanalyzer 2100, and measured again with the KAPA Library Quantification kit. Every immunoSEQ 96-well plate was sequenced on a separate single-read 150-cycle Illumina NextSeq 550 flow cell. In the source study's methods: Because only junctional sequences without quality scores were contained in the immunoSEQ output, filtering matching that applied to full-length reads could not be performed. Sequences were annotated with PyIR, a Python wrapper for IgBLAST v1.9, and V/J genes and CDR3 were assigned using IMGT germline references. Reads were removed for weak V/J assignments (E-value above 1e-6), missing CDR3, stop codons, out-of-frame junctions, or ambiguous translated residues. A V3J clonotype was defined by an identical inferred V gene, J gene, and CDR3 amino acid sequence. To compute the percentage overlap between repertoires, the number of shared unique clonotypes was divided by the size of the smaller repertoire. Three approaches were used to assess repertoire richness: RTK rarefaction, the Chao1 estimator, and Recon v2.1 estimates of unobserved clonotypes. Generation probabilities for all TCRbeta clonotypes obtained by the gDNA method from a handful of donors were computed using OLGA. The clones in this table, taken by TCRdb from immuneACCESS, are in-frame only. Not every clone is retained; where verified, under half of the shortfall comes from an unresolved V gene, and the cause of the rest is unknown. Clone size and V and J calls were adopted from that table, with D and trimming inferred from the DNA. The table for this sample lists some 2.4 million clones; roughly 93% of them were counted only once. 0.36% of the sample is taken by the ten largest.

The rearranged segments are TRBV9 and TRBJ2-5, with the D gene call left open. The clonotype was recovered from a man aged 18 to 35 in good health. Some clones in this sample may be carry-over from other donors' samples. Sequenced input: naive CD4+ T cells from PBMCs. According to the study, the label for this sample's cell subset or site signals: CD45RA+ positively selected. The CDR3 region reads CASSVVGTSQETQYF. Here is the DNA: TGTGCCAGCAGCGTAGTTGGCACAAGCCAAGAGACCCAGTACTTC.